Listed here are 14 T cell receptor beta chains from one sample, sequenced in a study of blood T cell repertoires in COVID-19. The assay was immunoSEQ multiplex PCR, and TCRdb's table has in-frame clones only and misses some. The table records some 240,000 clones, roughly 85% of them present only once. Sequencing was performed on PBMCs or T cells enriched from blood (not recorded which). The receptors were sampled from a woman in her forties or fifties who had been exposed to COVID-19.

The V gene is TRBV7-3, the J gene TRBJ2-2; 8 nucleotides match TRBD1. The CDR3 is 14 amino acids. V lost 5 bases to trimming and J lost 1 base; unmatched junction nucleotides: 0. Germline CDR1 reads SGHTA; CDR2 reads FQGTGA. The CDR3 reads CASSGQGNTGELFF. The CDR3 DNA reads TGTGCCAGCAGCGGACAGGGGAACACCGGGGAGCTGTTTTTT.

The rearrangement links TRBV28 to TRBJ1-1; tentative D call: TRBD1 (5 bases). This CDR3 contains 17 residues. CDR1 is MDHEN and CDR2 is SYDVKM in the germline V gene. The germline V and J ends were trimmed by 6 bases and 0 bases, with 20 bases remaining between them. DNA for the CDR3: TGTGCCAGCAGCTCTACGGGCCGGGGGTTTATGAACACTGAAGCTTTCTTT. Protein product: CASSSTGRGFMNTEAFF.

On this clone itself: Other DNA sequences in the sample encode the same CDR3. V usage is TRBV5-1 and J usage is TRBJ1-5, with 10 bases fitting TRBD1. J lost 5 bases, V lost 4 bases, and 3 bases had no gene match. This CDR3 has 14 amino acids. Germline CDR1 is SGHRS and CDR2 is YFSETQ. The CDR3 reads CASSPTGGDQPQHF. CDR3 nucleotide sequence: TGCGCCAGCAGCCCGACAGGGGGCGATCAGCCCCAGCATTTT.

The V gene is TRBV7-2, the J gene TRBJ2-5, with a possible D match to TRBD2 (6 bases). Trimming removed 6 bases at V and 5 bases at J, with 10 bases between. The germline CDR1 and CDR2 sequences are SGHTA and FQGNSA. This CDR3 is 12 amino acids long. CDR3 coding DNA: TGTGCCAGCAGTCTGGACTATGAGACCCAGTACTTC. Translated: CASSLDYETQYF.

This chain's CDR3 is CASTGDGASPQHF. The CDR3 DNA reads TGTGCCAGCACAGGCGACGGTGCCTCGCCCCAGCATTTT. The chain carries TRBV7-2 and TRBJ1-5; D not certain. Per the germline V gene, CDR1 is SGHTA and CDR2 is FQGNSA. This CDR3 spans 13 amino acids. Trimming pared 7 bases from V and 9 bases from J, leaving 16 bases between.

V usage is TRBV6-5 and J usage is TRBJ1-2, with D possibly matching TRBD1 (5 bases). The germline CDR1 and CDR2 sequences are MNHEY and SVGAGI. The CDR3 consists of 14 residues. Trimming removed 4 bases at V and 4 bases at J, with 13 bases between. CDR3: CASSLRERGYGYTF. CDR3 coding DNA: TGTGCCAGCAGTTTACGGGAGAGGGGCTATGGCTACACCTTC.

The chain couples TRBV11-2 to TRBJ2-5; 7 nucleotides match TRBD1. In germline, CDR1 is SGHAT, CDR2 FQNNGV. CDR3 length: 15 amino acids. Trimming took 0 bases from V and 2 from J; bases not matched to a gene: 3. The CDR3 DNA reads TGTGCCAGCAGCTTAGAGGACAGGCCTCAAGAGACCCAGTACTTC. This codes for CASSLEDRPQETQYF.

The V and J genes are TRBV7-9 and TRBJ2-5; D is possibly TRBD1 (5 bases). CDR3 length: 16 residues. Trimming took off 2 bases at V and 2 bases at J, with 15 bases between the two ends. In germline, CDR1 is SEHNR, CDR2 FQNEAQ (reference sequence). CDR3 nucleotides: TGTGCCAGCAGCTTAAAGTCAGCAGGGCGACAAGAGACCCAGTACTTC. Translating gives CASSLKSAGRQETQYF.

The chain employs TRBV11-2 and TRBJ1-1, with D uncertain. The CDR3 spans 13 residues. Germline CDR1 SGHAT, CDR2 FQNNGV. Trimming cost V 5 bases and J 3 bases, with 10 bases left between them. The CDR3 protein is CASSIAGDTEAFF. In DNA, the CDR3 is TGTGCCAGCAGCATTGCAGGTGACACTGAAGCTTTCTTT.

The rearrangement links TRBV6-1 to TRBJ2-1; 9 bases map to TRBD1. Trimming cost V 2 bases and J 8 bases; bases outside gene matches: 7. Germline CDR1 reads MNHNS; CDR2 reads SASEGT. This CDR3 comprises 15 residues. CDR3 loop: CASSELDRGRDEQFF. The CDR3, as DNA: TGTGCCAGCAGTGAACTGGACAGGGGACGGGATGAGCAGTTCTTC.

V gene TRBV2 combines with J gene TRBJ1-5; 7 bases are shared with TRBD1. Trimming took 7 bases from V and 4 from J; bases not matched to a gene: 10. The CDR3 sequence is 15 residues long. CDR1 and CDR2 from the germline V gene are SNHLY and FYNNEI. The CDR3 sequence is CASTLGQVGNQPQHF. The CDR3 nucleotides are TGTGCCAGCACCCTCGGACAGGTAGGGAATCAGCCCCAGCATTTT. The full variable domain, rest sourced from reference TRBV2 and TRBJ1-5, is EPEVTQTPSHQVTQMGQEVILRCVPISNHLYFYWYRQILGQKVEFLVSFYNNEISEKSEIFDDQFSVERPDGSNFTLKIRSTKLEDSAMYFCASTLGQVGNQPQHFGDGTRLSIL.

The CDR3 nucleotides are TGCGCCAGCAGCCCCGGGACAGGGGTCTACGAGCAGTACTTC. It translates to CASSPGTGVYEQYF. This chain uses TRBV4-1 with TRBJ2-7, with TRBD1 matching over 10 bases. Germline V CDR1 and CDR2: MGHRA, YSYEKL. J lost 3 bases, V lost 4 bases, and 3 bases had no gene match. The CDR3 length is 14 residues.

The chain employs TRBV28 and TRBJ1-2; D is possibly TRBD1 (6 bases). V dropped 2 bases and J dropped 4 bases, with 14 bases sitting between them. The CDR3 is made up of 15 amino acids. Germline assignment: CDR1 MDHEN and CDR2 SYDVKM. The CDR3 DNA reads as TGTGCCAGCAGTTTAGGGGGCCCTGAAGTCTATGGCTACACCTTC. It codes for CASSLGGPEVYGYTF.

The chain uses TRBV18 and TRBJ1-2; D is unclear. The CDR3 totals 12 residues. Germline lookup yields CDR1 KGHSH and CDR2 LQKENI. With 5 bases removed from V and 5 bases from J, the gap between germline ends came to 9 bases. The CDR3 sequence is CASSYHSYGYTF. DNA of the CDR3: TGTGCCAGCTCATACCACTCGTATGGCTACACCTTC. Complete variable domain (other parts from reference TRBV18 and TRBJ1-2): NAGVMQNPRHLVRRRGQEARLRCSPMKGHSHVYWYRQLPEEGLKFMVYLQKENIIDESGMPKERFSAEFPKEGPSILRIQQVVRGDSAAYFCASSYHSYGYTFGSGTRLTVV.